Sequencing of this T cell receptor (beta chain) was carried out in a study of T cells in localized non-small cell lung cancer. Some clones are missing from TCRdb's copy, which holds only in-frame ones; the method was immunoSEQ multiplex PCR. The data show fewer than 95,000 clones, approximately 91% seen once. The CDR3 extends over 15 amino acids. V shed 2 bases and J 4 bases; nucleotides not matched to a gene: 5. The germline V gene encodes CDR1 SGHTA and CDR2 FQGNSA. This clonotype was obtained from a woman aged 35 to 70 with stage II squamous cell lung carcinoma. The sample consisted of PBMCs, taken before any cancer treatment. This sequence joins TRBV7-2 and TRBJ2-4; 7 bases agree with TRBD2. CDR3 in amino acids: CASSLYEGGKNIQYF. CDR3 DNA: TGTGCCAGCAGCTTATATGAGGGAGGGAAAAACATTCAGTACTTC.